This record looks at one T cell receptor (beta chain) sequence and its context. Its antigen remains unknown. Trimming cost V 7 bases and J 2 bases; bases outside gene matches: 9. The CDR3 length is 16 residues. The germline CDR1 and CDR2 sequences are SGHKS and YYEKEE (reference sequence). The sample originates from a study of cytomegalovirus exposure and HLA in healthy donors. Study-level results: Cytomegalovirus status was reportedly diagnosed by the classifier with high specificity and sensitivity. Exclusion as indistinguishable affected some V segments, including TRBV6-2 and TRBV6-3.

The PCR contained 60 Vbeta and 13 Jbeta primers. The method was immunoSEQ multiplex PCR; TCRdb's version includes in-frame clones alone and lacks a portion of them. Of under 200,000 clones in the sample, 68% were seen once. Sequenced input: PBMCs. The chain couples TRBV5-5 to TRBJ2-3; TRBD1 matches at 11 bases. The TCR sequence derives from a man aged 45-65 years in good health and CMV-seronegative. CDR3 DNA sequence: TGTGCCAGCGCGGTTCTGGGACAGGGGGTCACAGATACGCAGTATTTT. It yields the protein CASAVLGQGVTDTQYF.